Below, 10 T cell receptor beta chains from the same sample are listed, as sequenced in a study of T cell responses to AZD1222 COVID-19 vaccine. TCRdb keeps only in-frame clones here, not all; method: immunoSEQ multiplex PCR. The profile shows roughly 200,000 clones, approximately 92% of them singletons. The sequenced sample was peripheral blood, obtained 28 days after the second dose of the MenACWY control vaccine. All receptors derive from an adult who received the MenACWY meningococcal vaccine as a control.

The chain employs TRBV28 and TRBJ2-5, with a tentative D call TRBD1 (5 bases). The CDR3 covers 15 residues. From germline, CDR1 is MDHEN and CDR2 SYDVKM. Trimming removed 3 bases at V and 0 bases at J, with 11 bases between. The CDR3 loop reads CASSFQGRYQETQYF. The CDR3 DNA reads TGTGCCAGCAGTTTCCAGGGAAGGTACCAAGAGACCCAGTACTTC.

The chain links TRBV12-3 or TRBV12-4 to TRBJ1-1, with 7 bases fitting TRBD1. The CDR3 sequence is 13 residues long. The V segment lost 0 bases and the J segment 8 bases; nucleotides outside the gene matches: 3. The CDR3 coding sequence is TGTGCCAGCAGTTTAGCCCCGGGACAGGAAGCTTTCTTT. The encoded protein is CASSLAPGQEAFF.

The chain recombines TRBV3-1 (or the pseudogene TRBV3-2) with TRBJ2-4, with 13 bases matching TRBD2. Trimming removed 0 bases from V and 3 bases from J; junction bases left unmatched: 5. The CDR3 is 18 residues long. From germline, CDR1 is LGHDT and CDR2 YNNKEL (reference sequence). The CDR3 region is CASSQEGLAGSSKNIQYF. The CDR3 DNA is TGTGCCAGCAGCCAAGAGGGACTAGCGGGGTCTAGCAAAAACATTCAGTACTTC.

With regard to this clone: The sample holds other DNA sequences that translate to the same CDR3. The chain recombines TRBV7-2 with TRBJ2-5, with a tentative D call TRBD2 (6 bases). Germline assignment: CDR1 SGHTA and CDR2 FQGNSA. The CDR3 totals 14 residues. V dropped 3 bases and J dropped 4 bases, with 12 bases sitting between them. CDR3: CASSLGGRGETQYF. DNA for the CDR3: TGTGCCAGCAGCTTGGGAGGTCGGGGAGAGACCCAGTACTTC.

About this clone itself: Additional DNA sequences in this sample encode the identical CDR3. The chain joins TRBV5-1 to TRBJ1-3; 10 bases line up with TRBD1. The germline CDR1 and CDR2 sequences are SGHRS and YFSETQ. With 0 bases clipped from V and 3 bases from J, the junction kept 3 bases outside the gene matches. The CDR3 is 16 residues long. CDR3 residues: CASSLGQGAGGNTIYF. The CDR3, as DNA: TGCGCCAGCAGCTTGGGACAGGGGGCAGGTGGAAACACCATATATTTT.

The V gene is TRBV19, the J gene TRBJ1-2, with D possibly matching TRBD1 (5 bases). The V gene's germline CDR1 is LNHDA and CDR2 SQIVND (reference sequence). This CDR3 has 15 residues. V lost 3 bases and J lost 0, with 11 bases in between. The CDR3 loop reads CASSISQGANYGYTF. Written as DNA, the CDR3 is TGTGCCAGTAGTATCAGCCAGGGAGCTAACTATGGCTACACCTTC.

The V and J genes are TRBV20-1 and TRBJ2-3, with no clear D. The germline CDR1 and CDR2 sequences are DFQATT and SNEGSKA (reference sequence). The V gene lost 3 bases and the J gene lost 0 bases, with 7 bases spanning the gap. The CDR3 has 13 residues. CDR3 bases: TGCAGTGCTAGTAGCCAGAGCACAGATACGCAGTATTTT. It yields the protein CSASSQSTDTQYF.

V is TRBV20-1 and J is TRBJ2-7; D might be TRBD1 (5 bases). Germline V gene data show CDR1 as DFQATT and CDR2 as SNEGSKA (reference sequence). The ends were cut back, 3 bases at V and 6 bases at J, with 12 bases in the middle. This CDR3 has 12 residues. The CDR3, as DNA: TGCAGTGCTAGTGGCAGGGCTCTCGAGCAGTACTTC. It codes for CSASGRALEQYF.

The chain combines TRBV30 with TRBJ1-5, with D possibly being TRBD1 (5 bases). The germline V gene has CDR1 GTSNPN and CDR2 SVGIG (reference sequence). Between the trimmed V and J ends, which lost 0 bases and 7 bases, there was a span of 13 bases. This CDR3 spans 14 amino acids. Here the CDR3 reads CAWSVGGGEQPQHF. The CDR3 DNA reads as TGTGCCTGGAGTGTAGGTGGGGGAGAACAGCCCCAGCATTTT. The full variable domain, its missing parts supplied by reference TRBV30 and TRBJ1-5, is SQTIHQWPATLVQPVGSPLSLECTVEGTSNPNLYWYRQAAGRGLQLLFYSVGIGQISSEVPQNLSASRPQDRQFILSSKKLLLSDSGFYLCAWSVGGGEQPQHFGDGTRLSIL.

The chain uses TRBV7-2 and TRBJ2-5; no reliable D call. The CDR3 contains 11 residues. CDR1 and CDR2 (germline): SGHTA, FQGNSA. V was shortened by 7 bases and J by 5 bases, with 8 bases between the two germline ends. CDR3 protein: CASTTWETQYF. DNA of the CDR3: TGTGCCAGCACCACTTGGGAGACCCAGTACTTC.